The present T cell receptor beta chain was sequenced within a study of shared clonotypes between healthy human individuals. Researchers divided each subset's genomic DNA evenly across several immunoSEQ plates. Using immunoSEQ multiplex PCR, the repertoire was profiled, and TCRdb retains in-frame clones only, with some absent. The profile shows hundreds of thousands of clones, 97% of them singletons. The germline CDR1 and CDR2 sequences are MNHNY and SVGAGI (reference sequence). There are 15 residues in the CDR3. V lost 0 bases, J lost 5 bases, and 11 bases lay in between. Source material: naive CD4+ T cells sorted from blood. Stated subset: CD45RA+ positively selected. This chain joins TRBV6-6 and TRBJ1-3; perhaps TRBD1 as D (6 bases). This receptor was identified in a woman aged 25 to 45 in good health. The CDR3 here is CASSYSRGDRNTIYF. The CDR3 coding sequence is TGTGCCAGCAGTTACTCCAGGGGTGATCGAAACACCATATATTTT.